This is a list of T cell receptor beta chains from one sample in a study of blood T cell repertoires in COVID-19. Using immunoSEQ multiplex PCR, the repertoire was profiled, and TCRdb retains in-frame clones only, with some absent. Here the sample spans more than 250,000 clones, around 80% being singletons. Source material: PBMCs or T cells enriched from blood (not recorded which). All receptors come from a man aged 35 to 55 who had been exposed to COVID-19. The CDR3 runs from the conserved cysteine through the conserved F or W. The order of the fields is J gene, D gene, V gene, clone size, CDR3 protein, CDR3 DNA. The D gene is left open where the match is weak. For some rows the clone size is stated as once, few or many, or as a class when expanded; others skip it.

TRBJ1-1 - TRBV2 - CASSEVKNSNTEAFF TGTGCCAGCAGTGAAGTTAAGAACTCGAACACTGAAGCTTTCTTT
TRBJ1-6 TRBD1 TRBV30 few CAWVRQGGSPLHF TGTGCCTGGGTCCGACAGGGCGGTTCACCCCTCCACTTT
TRBJ1-5 - TRBV2 few CASKQDSNQPQHF TGTGCCAGCAAGCAGGATAGCAATCAGCCCCAGCATTTT
TRBJ2-7 TRBD2 TRBV20-1 - CSASFSGSPSYEQYF TGCAGTGCTAGTTTTAGCGGGAGTCCCTCCTACGAGCAGTACTTC
TRBJ1-2 TRBD1 TRBV5-1 - CASSLDPRGLGGYTF TGCGCCAGCAGCTTGGATCCAAGGGGGCTTGGGGGCTACACCTTC
TRBJ1-1 - TRBV5-1 few CASSLASGTEAFF TGCGCCAGCAGCTTGGCCTCGGGTACTGAAGCTTTCTTT
TRBJ2-1 - TRBV12-3/TRBV12-4 once CASSRTNEQFF TGTGCCAGCAGTAGGACTAATGAGCAGTTCTTC
TRBJ1-4 - TRBV10-3 - CAISERGGNEKLFF TGTGCCATCAGTGAAAGGGGTGGTAATGAAAAACTGTTTTTT
TRBJ1-1 TRBD1 TRBV7-9 - CASSATGGTEAFF TGTGCCAGCAGCGCGACAGGGGGCACTGAAGCTTTCTTT
TRBJ1-5 - TRBV18 - CASSQGPHQPQHF TGTGCCAGCTCACAGGGGCCGCATCAGCCCCAGCATTTT
TRBJ1-5 - TRBV7-2 - CASSFSPSNQPQHF TGTGCCAGCAGCTTTTCCCCTTCCAATCAGCCCCAGCATTTT
TRBJ2-3 - TRBV6-1 - CASSDGGGGADTQYF TGTGCCAGCAGTGACGGCGGAGGGGGGGCAGATACGCAGTATTTT
TRBJ1-3 - TRBV7-3 - CASSLNQGLGNTIYF TGTGCCAGCAGCTTAAATCAGGGGTTAGGAAACACCATATATTTT
TRBJ1-2 - TRBV18 - CASSPGASWDGYTF TGTGCCAGCTCACCAGGGGCCAGTTGGGATGGCTACACCTTC
TRBJ1-1 - TRBV2 - CASSEEGLGGYGTEAFF TGTGCCAGCAGTGAAGAGGGGTTAGGGGGATACGGCACTGAAGCTTTCTTT
TRBJ2-2 - TRBV5-1 - CASRAGSGELFF TGCGCCAGCAGAGCCGGGTCCGGGGAGCTGTTTTTT
TRBJ2-1 TRBD2 TRBV4-1 - CASSQAPSGRVLYNEQFF TGCGCCAGCAGCCAAGCCCCTAGCGGGAGGGTTCTATACAATGAGCAGTTCTTC
TRBJ1-4 TRBD1 TRBV7-7 - CASSLGGGGNEKLFF TGTGCTAGCAGCCTAGGGGGCGGGGGAAATGAAAAACTGTTTTTT
TRBJ2-1 TRBD1 TRBV5-4 - CATLTGGATSYNEQFF TGTGCCACTCTAACAGGGGGAGCCACCTCCTACAATGAGCAGTTCTTC
TRBJ2-7 - TRBV19 - CASSRPAGYEQYF TGTGCCAGTAGTAGACCCGCCGGGTACGAGCAGTACTTC
TRBJ2-7 TRBD2 TRBV24-1 few CATSDQTAGGGSYEQYF TGTGCCACCAGTGACCAGACCGCGGGGGGGGGCTCCTACGAGCAGTACTTC
TRBJ1-1 - TRBV7-2 - CASSFKQGRAEAFF TGTGCCAGCAGCTTTAAGCAGGGGAGAGCTGAAGCTTTCTTT
TRBJ1-2 - TRBV2 few CASSEVQTYGYTF TGTGCCAGCAGTGAGGTACAGACCTATGGCTACACCTTC
TRBJ2-5 - TRBV5-1 - CASSLQDQETQYF TGCGCCAGCAGCCTACAGGATCAAGAGACCCAGTACTTC
TRBJ2-7 - TRBV5-4 - CASSLGGKSKKYF TGTGCCAGCAGCTTAGGCGGGAAGTCTAAGAAGTACTTC
TRBJ2-7 TRBD1 TRBV29-1 few CSVSGQGRGGSEQYF TGCAGCGTCTCCGGACAGGGTCGGGGTGGGTCCGAGCAGTACTTC
TRBJ2-7 - TRBV11-2 - CASSSLRQTSYEQYF TGTGCCAGCAGCTCCCTCCGACAGACCTCCTACGAGCAGTACTTC
TRBJ1-2 - TRBV2 - CASNPGSKSYGYTF TGTGCCAGCAACCCGGGATCCAAGAGCTATGGCTACACCTTC
TRBJ2-7 TRBD1 TRBV4-1 once CASSRGQGGWEQYF TGCGCCAGCAGCCGGGGACAGGGGGGATGGGAGCAGTACTTC
TRBJ1-5 TRBD1 TRBV6-6 once CASSPDRAENQPQHF TGTGCCAGCAGTCCTGACAGGGCAGAAAATCAGCCCCAGCATTTT
TRBJ1-1 - TRBV11-2 - CASSGGGSTEAFF TGTGCCAGCAGCGGAGGAGGCAGCACTGAAGCTTTCTTT
TRBJ2-7 - TRBV5-1 - CASSLNGAYEQYF TGCGCCAGCAGCTTGAACGGAGCCTACGAGCAGTACTTC
TRBJ1-1 - TRBV9 - CASSVVPSAGDTEAFF TGTGCCAGCAGCGTAGTACCGTCGGCAGGGGACACTGAAGCTTTCTTT
TRBJ1-3 TRBD1 TRBV11-3 - CASRDRGQGKLGNSGNTIYF TGTGCCAGCAGAGACAGGGGGCAGGGTAAACTTGGAAACTCTGGAAACACCATATATTTT
TRBJ2-1 TRBD2 TRBV7-3 - CASSQLRSLAGPVEQFF TGTGCCAGCAGCCAATTACGGTCTCTAGCGGGACCAGTTGAGCAGTTCTTC
TRBJ2-5 TRBD1 TRBV7-9 - CASSTSDRAQYF TGTGCCAGCAGCACATCAGACAGGGCCCAGTACTTC
TRBJ2-1 - TRBV4-2 - CASSRTSVTNEQFF TGTGCCAGCAGTAGAACTTCGGTCACCAATGAGCAGTTCTTC
TRBJ1-2 TRBD1 TRBV6-5 - CASSYTGGGYGYTF TGTGCCAGCAGTTACACAGGGGGCGGGTATGGCTACACCTTC
TRBJ2-3 - TRBV2 - CASSVAPASTDTQYF TGTGCCAGCAGTGTCGCCCCAGCGAGCACAGATACGCAGTATTTT
TRBJ1-6 TRBD1 TRBV19 few CASSTLQGFNSPLHF TGTGCCAGTAGTACCCTACAGGGGTTTAATTCACCCCTCCACTTT
TRBJ2-1 TRBD2 TRBV18 - CASSPLGGSIGNEQFF TGTGCCAGCTCACCTCTCGGCGGGAGTATTGGAAATGAGCAGTTCTTC
TRBJ2-7 - TRBV27 - CASSLGRSDEQYF TGTGCCAGCAGTTTAGGCAGGTCTGACGAGCAGTACTTC
TRBJ2-1 TRBD2 TRBV19 - CASSTTTSGNYNEQFF TGTGCCAGTAGTACAACTACTAGCGGGAATTACAATGAGCAGTTCTTC
TRBJ2-2 TRBD2 TRBV5-1 - CASGIVAGTTTGELFF TGCGCCAGCGGAATCGTCGCCGGGACTACCACCGGGGAGCTGTTTTTT
TRBJ2-1 TRBD2 TRBV29-1 - CSVESSGLAVNEQFF TGCAGCGTTGAATCTTCGGGACTAGCGGTCAATGAGCAGTTCTTC
TRBJ1-2 TRBD1 TRBV4-2 - CASSRTGQGANYGYTF TGTGCCAGCAGCCGAACCGGACAGGGGGCTAACTATGGCTACACCTTC
TRBJ1-5 - TRBV4-1 - CASSPRDVNHGSHQPQHF TGCGCCAGCAGCCCTAGAGACGTAAACCATGGGAGCCATCAGCCCCAGCATTTT
TRBJ1-2 - TRBV7-9 once CASSLEYSEGHLSGYTF TGTGCCAGCAGCTTAGAATATTCGGAGGGGCATCTCTCTGGCTACACCTTC
TRBJ1-2 TRBD1 TRBV9 - CASSVLTGNYGYTF TGTGCCAGCAGCGTACTGACAGGGAACTATGGCTACACCTTC